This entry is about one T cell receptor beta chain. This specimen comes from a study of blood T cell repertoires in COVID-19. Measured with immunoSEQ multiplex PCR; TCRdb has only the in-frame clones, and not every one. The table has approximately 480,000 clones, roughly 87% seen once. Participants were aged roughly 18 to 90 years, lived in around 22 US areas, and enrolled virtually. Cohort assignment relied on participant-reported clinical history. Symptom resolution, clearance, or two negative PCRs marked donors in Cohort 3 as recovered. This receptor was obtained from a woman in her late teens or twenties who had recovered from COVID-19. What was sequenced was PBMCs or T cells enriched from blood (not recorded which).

DNA of the CDR3: TGCAGCGTACCGGGACAGGGAGGATCCGAGCAGTACTTC. Its protein product is CSVPGQGGSEQYF. The chain uses TRBV29-1 and TRBJ2-7; 9 bases map to TRBD1. The CDR3 has 13 amino acids. J was trimmed by 6 bases and V by 6 bases; bases with no gene match: 9. CDR1 SQVTM and CDR2 ANQGSEA come from the germline V gene.